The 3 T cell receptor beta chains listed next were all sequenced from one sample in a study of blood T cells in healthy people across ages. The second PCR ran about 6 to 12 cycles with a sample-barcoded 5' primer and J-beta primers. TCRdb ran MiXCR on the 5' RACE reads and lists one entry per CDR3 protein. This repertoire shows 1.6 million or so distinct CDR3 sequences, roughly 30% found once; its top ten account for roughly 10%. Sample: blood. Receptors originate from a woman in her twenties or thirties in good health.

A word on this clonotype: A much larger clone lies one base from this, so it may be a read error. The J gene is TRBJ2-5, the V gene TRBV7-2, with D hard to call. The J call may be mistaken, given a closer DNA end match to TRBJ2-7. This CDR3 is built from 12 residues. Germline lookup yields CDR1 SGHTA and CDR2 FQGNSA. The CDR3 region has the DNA TGTGCCAGCAGCTTAGAGGTCTCCGAGCAGTACTTC. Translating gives CASSLEVSEQYF.

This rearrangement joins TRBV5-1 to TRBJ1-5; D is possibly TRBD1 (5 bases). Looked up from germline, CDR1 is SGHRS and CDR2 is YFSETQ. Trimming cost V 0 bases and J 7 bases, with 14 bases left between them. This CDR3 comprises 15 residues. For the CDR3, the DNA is TGCGCCAGCAGCTTGGTACGGGGGTCGCGACAGCCCCAGCATTTT. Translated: CASSLVRGSRQPQHF.

Here the CDR3 DNA reads TGCGCCAGCAGCGACCGACTAGCATCCACCGGGGAGCTGTTTTTT. This sequence encodes CASSDRLASTGELFF. The J gene is TRBJ2-2, the V gene TRBV5-1; 7 nucleotides agree with TRBD2. The length of the CDR3 is 15 residues. V gave up 4 bases and J gave up 4 bases; unmatched junction bases: 7. Germline assignment: CDR1 SGHRS and CDR2 YFSETQ.